A selection of T cell receptor beta chains follows, all from one sample in a study of response to subunit inactivated influenza vaccine. In TCRdb, the RT-PCR reads were re-called with MiXCR into one record per CDR3 protein. The sample yields some 850,000 distinct CDR3 sequences, around a sixth seen once. The specimen comprised PBMCs from blood, sampled about 5 days after vaccination. These receptors originate from a man aged 45 to 65 who received an inactivated influenza vaccine. CDR3s include the opening cysteine and the closing phenylalanine or tryptophan. D genes are given only for firm matches. Rows give clone size only sometimes, using once, few, many, or a class for an expanded clone.

J gene: TRBJ2-1; V gene: TRBV7-3; D gene: TRBD2; clone size: .; CDR3 protein: CASSFSGRTHGSYNEQFF; CDR3 DNA: TGTGCCAGCAGCTTTAGCGGGAGGACACATGGCTCCTACAATGAGCAGTTCTTC
J gene: TRBJ2-7; V gene: TRBV7-2; D gene: TRBD2; clone size: .; CDR3 protein: CASRSSLPSGFYEQYF; CDR3 DNA: TGTGCCAGCAGAAGTTCTTTGCCTAGCGGGTTCTACGAGCAGTACTTC
J gene: TRBJ1-2; V gene: TRBV9; D gene: .; clone size: few; CDR3 protein: CASSAGSYGYTF; CDR3 DNA: TGTGCCAGCAGCGCGGGATCTTATGGCTACACCTTC
J gene: TRBJ2-1; V gene: TRBV24-1; D gene: .; clone size: .; CDR3 protein: CATSDALKRQFF; CDR3 DNA: TGTGCCACCAGTGACGCTCTAAAAAGGCAGTTCTTC
J gene: TRBJ2-7; V gene: TRBV7-2; D gene: TRBD2; clone size: few; CDR3 protein: CASSRRVAGAQYEQYF; CDR3 DNA: TGTGCCAGCAGTCGACGGGTAGCGGGAGCTCAATACGAGCAGTACTTC
J gene: TRBJ2-1; V gene: TRBV20-1; D gene: TRBD2; clone size: .; CDR3 protein: CSAGTSTNNEQFF; CDR3 DNA: TGCAGTGCCGGGACTAGCACCAACAATGAGCAGTTCTTC
J gene: TRBJ2-3; V gene: TRBV7-2; D gene: TRBD1; clone size: .; CDR3 protein: CASSLVGTGATDTQYF; CDR3 DNA: TGTGCCAGCAGCTTAGTAGGGACAGGGGCCACAGATACGCAGTATTTT
J gene: TRBJ2-2; V gene: TRBV18; D gene: .; clone size: .; CDR3 protein: CASSPLETGELFF; CDR3 DNA: TGTGCCAGCTCACCACTGGAGACCGGGGAGCTGTTTTTT
J gene: TRBJ2-7; V gene: TRBV7-2; D gene: .; clone size: .; CDR3 protein: CASSSEGGGYEQYF; CDR3 DNA: TGTGCCAGCAGCTCAGAGGGAGGGGGCTACGAGCAGTACTTC
J gene: TRBJ1-1; V gene: TRBV29-1; D gene: .; clone size: .; CDR3 protein: CSTVAMNTEAFF; CDR3 DNA: TGCAGCACCGTTGCCATGAACACTGAAGCTTTCTTT
J gene: TRBJ2-7; V gene: TRBV10-3; D gene: TRBD1; clone size: many; CDR3 protein: CAISEGWTGYEQYF; CDR3 DNA: TGTGCCATCAGTGAGGGATGGACAGGGTACGAGCAGTACTTC
J gene: TRBJ1-1; V gene: TRBV2; D gene: .; clone size: few; CDR3 protein: CASSATSMNTEAFF; CDR3 DNA: TGTGCCAGCAGTGCGACGAGTATGAACACTGAAGCTTTCTTT
J gene: TRBJ2-7; V gene: TRBV5-1; D gene: TRBD2; clone size: .; CDR3 protein: CASSNGLAGSSSYEQYF; CDR3 DNA: TGCGCCAGCAGCAACGGACTAGCGGGATCGAGCTCCTACGAGCAGTACTTC